This TCR beta chain was sequenced during a study of blood T cell repertoires in COVID-19. Study-wide background: The United States, Italy and Spain provided the acute and convalescent COVID-19 samples.

Using immunoSEQ multiplex PCR, the repertoire was profiled, and TCRdb retains in-frame clones only, with some absent. The sample lists over 120,000 clones, 87% occurring once. The CDR3 has 10 residues. V dropped 1 base and J dropped 15; count of bases not matched to a gene: 3. Germline values: CDR1 GTSNPN, CDR2 SVGIG (reference sequence). The V call is TRBV30, the J call TRBJ2-1; 7 positions agree with TRBD2. The clonotype comes from a woman aged 50 to 60 with acute or convalescent COVID-19. The sequenced material came from peripheral blood. The CDR3 DNA follows: TGTGCCTGGAGTGAAGGACTAGTGTTCTTC. Translation gives CAWSEGLVFF.